What follows is one TCR beta chain and its context. This same CDR3 is encoded by further DNA sequences in the sample. Trimming took 1 base from V and 4 from J, leaving 13 bases between them. Germline CDR1 is SGHNT and CDR2 is YYREEE (reference sequence). The CDR3 totals 15 residues. TCRdb's copy holds only in-frame clones and misses some; the assay was immunoSEQ multiplex PCR. This table has 100,000 or so clones, approximately 84% appearing once. The entry originates in a study of blood T cell repertoires in COVID-19. Study details: The analysed material was cDNA or gDNA that came from T cells, B-cell-depleted T cells, or PBMCs.

The chain uses TRBV5-4 and TRBJ2-3; a weak D match, TRBD2 (7 bases). Input material: peripheral blood. The clonotype originates from a woman aged 55-70 years with acute or convalescent COVID-19. CDR3 coding DNA: TGTGCCAGCAGCTTGAGGGGGGGGCGGGCAGATACGCAGTATTTT. Its translation: CASSLRGGRADTQYF. Using reference TRBV5-4 and TRBJ2-3 for the parts outside the CDR3, the full variable domain is ETGVTQSPTHLIKTRGQQVTLRCSSQSGHNTVSWYQQALGQGPQFIFQYYREEENGRGNFPPRFSGLQFPNYSSELNVNALELDDSALYLCASSLRGGRADTQYFGPGTRLTVL.